A selection of T cell receptor beta chains follows, all from one sample in a study of T cells expressing NK-cell markers. TCRdb reprocessed the 5' RACE reads and stores each CDR3 protein as one record, lacking DNA. Recorded for this sample: approximately 170,000 distinct CDR3 sequences. Sample: blood T cells: a sorted CD56 or NKG2C T cell subset, CD4+ or CD8+ T cells, or bulk PBMC T cells (not recorded which). These receptors originate from a man between 18 and 69 years old in good health. Both conserved end residues are part of each CDR3.

TRBV12-3/TRBV12-4,TRBJ2-5,CASSISLDGGEETQYF
TRBV3-1,TRBJ2-2,CASSQVVPGLYTGELFF
TRBV7-9,TRBJ1-1,CASSLGTVMNTEAFF
TRBV13,TRBJ2-3,CASSALPTGIFTDTQYF
TRBV6-1,TRBJ2-7,CASSELYYEQYF
TRBV2,TRBJ1-5,CASRQGSNQPQHF
TRBV24-1,TRBJ2-1,CATSDRDGNEQFF
TRBV3-1,TRBJ2-3,CASSQEGLAGGPEVDTQYF
TRBV18,TRBJ1-2,CASSPGGSYGYTF
TRBV2,TRBJ1-6,CASSETASSPLHF
TRBV13,TRBJ2-7,CASSLGQLQYF
TRBV6-2/TRBV6-3,TRBJ2-2,CATERTLANTGELFF
TRBV20-1,TRBJ2-5,CSARDLRASLSSPQYF
TRBV7-9,TRBJ1-1,CASSLDVGSNTEAFF
TRBV12-3/TRBV12-4,TRBJ2-1,CASSAIIGEQFF
TRBV19,TRBJ2-5,CASSIITQETQYF
TRBV7-2,TRBJ1-2,CASSSRDRVGYGYTF
TRBV20-1,TRBJ1-1,CRGGLNTEAFF
TRBV28,TRBJ1-2,CASSFSPGQGWFNYGYTF
TRBV12-3/TRBV12-4,TRBJ1-3,CASRGDRVDTIYF
TRBV13,TRBJ1-2,CASSLTGDRVDYGYTF
TRBV7-9,TRBJ2-7,CASSPATGAYEQYF
TRBV28,TRBJ2-7,CASSLGVTGLSYEQYF
TRBV4-1,TRBJ2-7,CASSQAVGEVREQYF
TRBV28,TRBJ2-7,CASSLVPTGGYEQYF
TRBV4-1,TRBJ2-7,CASSQAVADTYEQYF
TRBV7-9,TRBJ2-5,CASSFSIDGGAVQYF
TRBV20-1,TRBJ2-7,CSAGSLRTGIPYEQYF
TRBV9,TRBJ1-2,CASSEQGTSPLYGYTF
TRBV7-3,TRBJ2-5,CATGRRETQYF
TRBV2,TRBJ2-7,CASRPGLAYEQYF
TRBV4-1,TRBJ1-2,CASSQVGDSPGYTF
TRBV2,TRBJ2-1,CASRGADRDSYNEQFF
TRBV6-5,TRBJ2-5,CASSYGQGPVETQYF